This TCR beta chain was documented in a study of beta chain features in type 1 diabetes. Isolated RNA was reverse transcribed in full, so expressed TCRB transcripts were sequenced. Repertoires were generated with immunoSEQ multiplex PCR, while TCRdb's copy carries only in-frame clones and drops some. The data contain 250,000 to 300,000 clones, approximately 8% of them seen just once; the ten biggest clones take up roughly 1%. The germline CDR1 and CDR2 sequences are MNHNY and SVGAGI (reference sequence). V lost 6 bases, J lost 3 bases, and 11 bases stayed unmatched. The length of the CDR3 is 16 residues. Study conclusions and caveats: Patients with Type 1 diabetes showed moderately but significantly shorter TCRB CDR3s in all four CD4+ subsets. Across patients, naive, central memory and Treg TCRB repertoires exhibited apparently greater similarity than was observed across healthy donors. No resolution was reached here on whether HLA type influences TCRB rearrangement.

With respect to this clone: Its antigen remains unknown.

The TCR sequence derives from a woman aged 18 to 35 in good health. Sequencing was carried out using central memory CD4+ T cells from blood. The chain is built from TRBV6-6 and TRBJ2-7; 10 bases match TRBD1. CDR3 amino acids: CASRPPGQGTLYEQYF. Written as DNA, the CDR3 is TGTGCCAGCAGACCTCCGGGACAGGGGACCCTCTACGAGCAGTACTTC.